The T cell receptor beta chain described here comes from a study of T cells in Graves' hyperthyroidism and ophthalmopathy. The study, taken as a whole, reports: Most thyroid clonotypes with frequency above 0.001 were detected in blood.

Turning to this clonotype: The antigen is undetermined. This is likely a read error, given that the CDR3 carries no conserved phenylalanine or tryptophan at its end.

What was amplified from RNA transcripts were TCR beta CDR3 regions. First-round RT-PCR targeting the TCR CDR3 was performed with the HTBI primer set. One entry per CDR3 protein, called by TCRdb with MiXCR from the multiplex PCR reads. The profile shows about 400,000 distinct CDR3 sequences, around a sixth of them singletons. V lost 6 bases and J lost 7, with 13 bases in between. CDR3 size: 14 residues. CDR1 is MNHNS, CDR2 SASEGT, per germline. The V call is TRBV6-1, the J call TRBJ1-6; D ambiguous. This TCR was recovered from a woman younger than 30 with Graves' hyperthyroidism. Sequenced sample: blood. This CDR3 reads CASRGLRINSPLHL. For the CDR3, the DNA is TGTGCCAGCAGGGGTCTCCGCATAAATTCACCCCTCCACCTT.